This TCR beta chain was obtained from a study of T-cell memory formation after mild COVID-19. In the study overall: Clusters were largely donor specific.

Germline lookup yields CDR1 LNHDA and CDR2 SQIVND (reference sequence). The CDR3 runs 16 residues. V was pared by 0 bases and J by 6 bases, with 6 bases of the junction left unmatched. Libraries for TCRalpha and TCRbeta carried sample barcodes and unique molecular identifiers via 5'RACE. TCRdb analysed the 5' RACE reads with MiXCR anew, one entry per CDR3 protein. The profile shows about 160,000 distinct CDR3 sequences, roughly 31% of them singletons. Sequenced: PBMCs or a T cell subset sorted from them (not recorded which). The TCR comes from an adult woman who had mild COVID-19 (a few samples of this study predate the infection). Cell type and time point are not known. The gene calls are TRBV19 and TRBJ2-2; 8 bases are a match to TRBD1. Here the CDR3 reads CASSIESETGAGELFF. CDR3 DNA sequence: TGTGCCAGTAGTATAGAATCCGAGACAGGGGCCGGGGAGCTGTTTTTT.